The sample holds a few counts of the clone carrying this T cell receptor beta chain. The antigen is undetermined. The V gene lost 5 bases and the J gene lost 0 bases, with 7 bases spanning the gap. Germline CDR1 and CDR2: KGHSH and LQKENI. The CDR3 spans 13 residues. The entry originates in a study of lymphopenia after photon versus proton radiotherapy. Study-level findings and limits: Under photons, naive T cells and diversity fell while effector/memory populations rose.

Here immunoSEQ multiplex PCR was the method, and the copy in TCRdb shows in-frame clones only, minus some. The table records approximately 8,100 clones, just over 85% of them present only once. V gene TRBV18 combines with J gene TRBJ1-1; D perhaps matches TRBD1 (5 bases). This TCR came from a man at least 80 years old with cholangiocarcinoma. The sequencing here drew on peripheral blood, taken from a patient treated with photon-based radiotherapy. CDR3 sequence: CASSDRLNTEAFF. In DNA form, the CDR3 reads TGTGCCAGCTCAGACAGACTGAACACTGAAGCTTTCTTT.